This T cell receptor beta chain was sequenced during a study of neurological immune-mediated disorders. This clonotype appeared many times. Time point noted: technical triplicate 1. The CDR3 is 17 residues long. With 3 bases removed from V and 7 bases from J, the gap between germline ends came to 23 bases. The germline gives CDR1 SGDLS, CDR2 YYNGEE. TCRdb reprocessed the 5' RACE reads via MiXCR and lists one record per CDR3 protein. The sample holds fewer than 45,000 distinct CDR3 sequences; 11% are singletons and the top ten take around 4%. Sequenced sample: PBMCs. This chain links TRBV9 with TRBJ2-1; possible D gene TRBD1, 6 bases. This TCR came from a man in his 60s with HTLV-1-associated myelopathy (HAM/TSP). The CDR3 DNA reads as TGTGCCAGCAGCGCCCCACGGGGAGACAGGTCTAGGAATGAGCAGTTCTTC. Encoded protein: CASSAPRGDRSRNEQFF.